The clone carrying this T cell receptor beta chain appeared a few times. Between the trimmed V and J ends, which lost 4 bases and 5 bases, there was a span of 9 bases. Per germline, CDR1 SGHNT and CDR2 YENEEA. CDR3 length: 13 residues. TCRdb's table, derived via immunoSEQ multiplex PCR, lists solely in-frame clones and lacks some. The table lists 150,000 or so clones, 70% to 90% of them singletons, with around 13% in the top ten. The data were obtained in a study of control samples from healthy donors and cancer patients. The receptor comes from a man under 40 in good health. The material sequenced was blood. The chain recombines TRBV11-3 with TRBJ2-1; perhaps TRBD2 as D (5 bases). CDR3 residues: CASSSSSNNEQFF. DNA of the CDR3: TGTGCCAGCAGCTCTAGCAGCAACAATGAGCAGTTCTTC.